The 31 T cell receptor beta chains in this list originate from one sample, sequenced in a study of blood T cells in healthy people across ages. Together with a sample-barcoded 5' primer, a J-beta primer mix was included in a second PCR lasting 7 to 11 cycles. TCRdb re-derived calls from the 5' RACE reads in MiXCR, one entry per CDR3 protein. The sample yields some 850,000 distinct CDR3 sequences, around 24% seen once. This sample was shared with a second study, whose subject was T cells of mothers and their children.

What was sequenced was blood. Receptor source: a boy aged 5 to 17 in good health.

A single count supports this clonotype. This chain joins TRBV7-8 and TRBJ1-5; possible D gene TRBD1, 6 bases. CDR1 is SGHVS and CDR2 is FQNEAQ in the germline V gene. The CDR3 sequence is 16 residues long. Trimming removed 1 base from V and 6 bases from J, with 16 bases in between. CDR3 coding DNA: TGTGCCAGCAGCTTAGGGGTCGGCAGGGGCAGTCAGCCCCAGCATTTT. It is translated as CASSLGVGRGSQPQHF. Variable domain in full (rest from reference TRBV7-8 and TRBJ1-5): GAGVSQSPRYKVAKRGQDVALRCDPISGHVSLFWYQQALGQGPEFLTYFQNEAQLDKSGLPSDRFFAERPEGSVSTLKIQRTQQEDSAVYLCASSLGVGRGSQPQHFGDGTRLSIL.

The chain carries TRBV28 and TRBJ2-7; D is uncertain. In germline, CDR1 is MDHEN, CDR2 SYDVKM. CDR3 length: 11 residues. Trimming stripped 11 bases from V and 3 bases from J, with 11 bases between. CDR3 sequence: CALGGRYEQYF. CDR3 bases: TGTGCCCTGGGCGGACGCTACGAGCAGTACTTC. The full variable domain, in which reference TRBV28 and TRBJ2-7 provide the parts outside the CDR3, is DVKVTQSSRYLVKRTGEKVFLECVQDMDHENMFWYRQDPGLGLRLIYFSYDVKMKEKGDIPEGYSVSREKKERFSLILESASTNQTSMYLCALGGRYEQYFGPGTRLTVT.

This chain links TRBV3-1 with TRBJ2-5; no clear D. The V end was cut by 0 bases, the J end by 4 bases, with 6 bases between. CDR3 length equals 13 residues. Germline V CDR1 and CDR2: LGHDT, YNNKEL (reference sequence). The CDR3, as DNA: TGTGCCAGCAGCCAAGATAGCTTAGAGACCCAGTACTTC. Protein product: CASSQDSLETQYF.

The rearrangement uses TRBV28 and TRBJ1-2; a weak D match, TRBD1 (5 bases). V dropped 7 bases and J dropped 5 bases, with 14 bases sitting between them. CDR3 length: 13 residues. Germline lookup yields CDR1 MDHEN and CDR2 SYDVKM. The CDR3 spells CASMVTDEYGYTF. CDR3 nucleotide sequence: TGTGCCAGCATGGTGACAGACGAGTATGGCTACACCTTC.

In its sample, this clonotype was seen many times. DNA for the CDR3: TGCGCCAGCAGCCAAGCGTTGGCAGGCGGAAATGAAAAACTGTTTTTT. The encoded protein is CASSQALAGGNEKLFF. This rearrangement joins TRBV4-1 to TRBJ1-4; D gene uncertain. The V gene's germline CDR1 is MGHRA and CDR2 YSYEKL. The CDR3 is 16 amino acids. Trimming left V 1 base short and J 5 bases short, with 14 bases between.

This clonotype was seen ten or more times. The rearrangement joins TRBV3-1 to TRBJ2-5; no reliable D call. Germline V CDR1 and CDR2: LGHDT, YNNKEL (reference sequence). With 0 bases removed from V and 5 bases from J, the gap between germline ends came to 4 bases. There are 12 residues in the CDR3. The CDR3 loop reads CASSQDLETQYF. The CDR3 DNA sequence: TGTGCCAGCAGCCAAGATCTGGAGACCCAGTACTTC.

This clonotype was counted between two and nine times. The chain links TRBV28 to TRBJ1-4; D uncertain. The CDR3 contains 12 residues. The ends were cut back, 5 bases at V and 9 bases at J, with 10 bases in the middle. Germline CDR1 and CDR2: MDHEN and SYDVKM. CDR3 DNA sequence: TGTGCCAGCAGTCTAAACGGGAAAAAACTGTTTTTT. Its translation: CASSLNGKKLFF.

This clonotype was found a few times. The V call is TRBV7-9, the J call TRBJ2-5; 9 nucleotides align to TRBD1. Per the germline V gene, CDR1 is SEHNR and CDR2 is FQNEAQ (reference sequence). The CDR3 covers 16 residues. The junction had 7 bases not matched to a gene; V was cut back by 4 bases and J by 1 base. CDR3 in amino acids: CASSSQGAGTQETQYF. The CDR3 DNA is TGTGCCAGCAGCTCACAGGGGGCCGGGACCCAAGAGACCCAGTACTTC.

V usage is TRBV11-2 and J usage is TRBJ2-7; possible D gene TRBD2, 5 bases. Gene TRBJ2-1 matches the end of the DNA better, so the J call may be wrong. Germline CDR1 and CDR2: SGHAT and FQNNGV. This CDR3 has 18 residues. CDR3 sequence: CASRLASAALPVYNEQFF. In DNA form, the CDR3 reads TGTGCCAGCAGGCTAGCTTCGGCAGCCCTACCTGTCTACAATGAGCAGTTCTTC.

This clonotype has just a few counts. The CDR3 here is CASSLSGLNSPLHF. The CDR3 nucleotides are TGTGCCAGCAGCTTATCTGGACTAAATTCACCCCTCCACTTT. The chain links TRBV7-9 to TRBJ1-6; D is undetermined. The CDR3 spans 14 residues. Deletions cut 2 bases from V and 7 bases from J, with 9 bases between. Germline loops: CDR1 SEHNR, CDR2 FQNEAQ (reference sequence).

This clonotype was detected a few times. The chain links TRBV6-1 to TRBJ1-5, with unresolved D. Trimming took 4 bases from V and 0 from J, leaving 7 bases between them. The CDR3 runs 14 residues. Germline loops: CDR1 MNHNS, CDR2 SASEGT. The CDR3 coding sequence is TGTGCCAGCAGTGGGTTCGGTAGCAATCAGCCCCAGCATTTT. It codes for CASSGFGSNQPQHF.

This clonotype was observed a handful of times. The chain uses TRBV20-1 and TRBJ2-1; TRBD2 matches 11 bases. This CDR3 comprises 15 residues. CDR1 DFQATT and CDR2 SNEGSKA come from the germline V gene (reference sequence). V shed 3 bases and J 0 bases; nucleotides not matched to a gene: 1. The CDR3 DNA follows: TGCAGTGCTAGCACTAGCGGGAGCTCCTACAATGAGCAGTTCTTC. It is translated as CSASTSGSSYNEQFF.

In its sample, this clonotype was seen a few times. This chain uses TRBV6-5 with TRBJ2-1; 10 bases are shared with TRBD2. The assigned J gene may be wrong: the sequence end matches TRBJ2-7 better. The CDR3 length is 15 residues. Germline loops: CDR1 MNHEY, CDR2 SVGAGI. The CDR3 DNA reads TGTGCCAGCAGGACCTTAACTAGCGGGGTCACGAGGCAGTACTTC. Translating it yields CASRTLTSGVTRQYF.

This clonotype was seen only a few times. The CDR3 loop reads CASSYLGDKRGDEQYF. As DNA, the CDR3 is TGCGCCAGCAGCTACCTGGGGGACAAGCGCGGGGACGAGCAGTACTTC. The chain has TRBV5-1 and TRBJ2-5; D is perhaps TRBD1 or TRBD2 (6 bases each). TRBJ2-7 explains the end of the DNA better; the J call may be wrong. This CDR3 is built from 16 residues. Germline loops: CDR1 SGHRS, CDR2 YFSETQ.

The J gene is TRBJ1-2, the V gene TRBV19, with D perhaps matching TRBD1 (6 bases). The germline V and J ends were trimmed by 4 bases and 3 bases, with 12 bases remaining between them. Per germline, CDR1 LNHDA and CDR2 SQIVND (reference sequence). This CDR3 is built from 14 residues. The CDR3 loop reads CASSTEQGYYGYTF. The CDR3 DNA is TGTGCCAGTAGTACCGAACAGGGCTACTATGGCTACACCTTC.

The V gene is TRBV21-1, the J gene TRBJ2-7; the listed D gene, TRBD1, was not tested against the DNA. The end of the DNA is better explained by TRBJ2-1, so the J call may be wrong. TRBV21-1 is a pseudogene. The CDR3 runs to 14 residues. CDR3 DNA: TGTGCCAGCAGCAGCCCCCAGGAGGTCGATGAGCAGTTCTTC. It is translated as CASSSPQEVDEQFF.

This clonotype was recorded a few times. The gene calls are TRBV12-3 or TRBV12-4 and TRBJ1-4; D uncertain. The V end lost 6 bases, the J end lost 4 bases, and 18 bases lay between the germline ends. The CDR3 runs to 16 residues. This chain's CDR3 is CASSSRPGGLNEKLFF. CDR3 coding DNA: TGTGCCAGCAGCTCTAGGCCGGGAGGGCTTAATGAAAAACTGTTTTTT.

With respect to this clonotype: The junction and the germline gene differ at one end; a read error may be behind it. The rearrangement joins TRBV5-6 to TRBJ1-5, with D hard to call. The CDR3 runs to 14 residues. Germline-derived CDR1 and CDR2 are SGHDT and YYEEEE. In DNA, the CDR3 is TGTGCCAGCAGCTTAAGGGCCAATGATCAGCCCCCGCATTTT. Amino acids: CASSLRANDQPPHF.

This chain joins TRBV5-1 and TRBJ2-5, with TRBD2 matching over 8 bases. The DNA end is a closer match to TRBJ2-1, so the J assignment may be wrong. CDR3 length: 17 amino acids. Germline assignment: CDR1 SGHRS and CDR2 YFSETQ. CDR3 DNA sequence: TGCGCCAGCAGCTTTACGGTTAGCGGGACAACGGGCGGTGAGCAGTTCTTC. Translation: CASSFTVSGTTGGEQFF.

The chain joins TRBV11-2 to TRBJ2-6; tentative D call: TRBD2 (5 bases). V was trimmed by 5 bases and J by 0 bases, leaving 20 bases between them. There are 19 residues in the CDR3. Germline loops: CDR1 SGHAT, CDR2 FQNNGV. CDR3 DNA sequence: TGTGCCAGCAGCCCTATCGGAGGCACCCCGCTCTCTGGGGCCAACGTCCTGACTTTC. As protein: CASSPIGGTPLSGANVLTF. Using reference TRBV11-2 and TRBJ2-6 for the parts outside the CDR3, the full variable domain is EAGVAQSPRYKIIEKRQSVAFWCNPISGHATLYWYQQILGQGPKLLIQFQNNGVVDDSQLPKDRFSAERLKGVDSTLKIQPAKLEDSAVYLCASSPIGGTPLSGANVLTFGAGSRLTVL.

This clonotype came up a few times. The chain couples TRBV20-1 to TRBJ2-5; tentatively, D is TRBD2 (6 bases). V gave up 0 bases and J gave up 2 bases, with 13 bases separating them. The length of the CDR3 is 15 residues. CDR1 DFQATT and CDR2 SNEGSKA come from the germline V gene (reference sequence). For the CDR3, the DNA is TGCAGTGCTAGAGATTCCGGGGGTAGACAAGAGACCCAGTACTTC. Encoded protein: CSARDSGGRQETQYF.

This rearrangement joins TRBV14 to TRBJ2-2, with D perhaps assigned TRBD1 or TRBD2 (5 bases each). Trimming shortened V by 2 bases and J by 1 base, and 11 bases separated the two germline ends. This CDR3 is 16 amino acids long. In germline, CDR1 is SGHDN, CDR2 FVKESK. CDR3 nucleotides: TGTGCCAGCAGCCAACTGGCGAGGGGGAACACCGGGGAGCTGTTTTTT. Residues: CASSQLARGNTGELFF. The entire variable domain, with the rest obtained from reference TRBV14 and TRBJ2-2, is as follows: EAGVTQFPSHSVIEKGQTVTLRCDPISGHDNLYWYRRVMGKEIKFLLHFVKESKQDESGMPNNRFLAERTGGTYSTLKVQPAELEDSGVYFCASSQLARGNTGELFFGEGSRLTVL.

This clonotype was detected a few times. The chain has TRBV20-1 and TRBJ2-2; 8 bases agree with TRBD2. This CDR3 region has 14 residues. The germline V gene has CDR1 DFQATT and CDR2 SNEGSKA (reference sequence). V lost 6 bases and J lost 1; bases outside the gene matches: 4. Written as DNA, the CDR3 is TGCAGTGCAACCAGCGGGGGGAACACCGGGGAGCTGTTTTTT. Amino acids: CSATSGGNTGELFF.

V usage is TRBV28 and J usage is TRBJ2-5; tentatively, D is TRBD2 (7 bases). The CDR3 has 15 residues. The V gene lost 6 bases and the J gene lost 4 bases, with 18 bases spanning the gap. Germline lookup yields CDR1 MDHEN and CDR2 SYDVKM. CDR3 sequence: CASRPGGAMVETQYF. In DNA form, the CDR3 reads TGTGCCAGCAGGCCTGGGGGGGCCATGGTAGAGACCCAGTACTTC. Full variable domain (rest looked up from reference TRBV28 and TRBJ2-5): DVKVTQSSRYLVKRTGEKVFLECVQDMDHENMFWYRQDPGLGLRLIYFSYDVKMKEKGDIPEGYSVSREKKERFSLILESASTNQTSMYLCASRPGGAMVETQYFGPGTRLLVL.

This clonotype was seen ten or more times. The J gene is TRBJ2-1, the V gene TRBV20-1; tentatively, D is TRBD1 or TRBD2 (6 bases each). V was pared by 3 bases and J by 0 bases, with 15 bases between. The germline V gene encodes CDR1 DFQATT and CDR2 SNEGSKA (reference sequence). CDR3 length: 16 amino acids. The CDR3 loop reads CSARVGGLSSYNEQFF. The DNA for the CDR3 is TGCAGTGCTAGGGTAGGGGGGCTCAGCTCCTACAATGAGCAGTTCTTC.

V usage is TRBV4-2 and J usage is TRBJ2-5, with D maybe TRBD1 (6 bases). The DNA matches TRBJ2-1 better at its end, which makes the J call doubtful. The CDR3 runs 15 residues. CDR1 LGHNA and CDR2 YNFKEQ come from the germline V gene. CDR3 DNA sequence: TGTGCCAGCAGCCAAGGGGCGGACAGCTTCAATGAGCAGTTCTTC. This sequence encodes CASSQGADSFNEQFF.

CDR3 sequence reads: CSAHRPLGNTGELFF. CDR3 nucleotides: TGCAGTGCTCATAGGCCCCTCGGGAACACCGGGGAGCTGTTTTTT. This chain joins TRBV20-1 and TRBJ2-2; D unclear. In germline, CDR1 is DFQATT, CDR2 SNEGSKA (reference sequence). With 5 bases removed from V and 1 base from J, the gap between germline ends came to 14 bases. The CDR3 length is 15 residues.

This clonotype was counted many times. CDR3 in DNA: TGTGCCAGCAGTTTATCTGCCGGCTACGAGCAGTACTTC. It encodes CASSLSAGYEQYF. The rearrangement joins TRBV27 to TRBJ2-7; D is unresolved. The CDR3 consists of 13 residues. Germline V CDR1 and CDR2: MNHEY, SMNVEV (reference sequence). V was cut by 0 bases and J by 3 bases, with 6 bases left in between.

This chain joins TRBV5-1 and TRBJ2-7, with 8 positions matching TRBD1. After removal of 0 bases from V and 4 bases from J, the junction contained 3 bases not matched to a gene. Germline lookup yields CDR1 SGHRS and CDR2 YFSETQ. There are 14 residues in the CDR3. Here the CDR3 reads CASSLGTGQYEQYF. The CDR3 nucleotides are TGCGCCAGCAGCTTGGGGACAGGGCAGTACGAGCAGTACTTC.

The chain couples TRBV20-1 to TRBJ2-7, with TRBD2 as a possible D gene (7 bases). From germline, CDR1 is DFQATT and CDR2 SNEGSKA (reference sequence). V was trimmed by 5 bases and J by 0 bases, leaving 17 bases between them. The CDR3 is 15 residues long. The CDR3 nucleotides read TGCAGTGCTGGGGAGGGGGGCCAACCCTCCTACGAGCAGTACTTC. It translates to CSAGEGGQPSYEQYF.

This clonotype occurred once. The rearrangement uses TRBV7-9 and TRBJ1-2; D call uncertain. The CDR3 sequence is 14 residues long. CDR1 and CDR2 (germline): SEHNR, FQNEAQ (reference sequence). The V end lost 5 bases, the J end lost 2 bases, and 12 bases lay between the germline ends. For the CDR3, the DNA is TGTGCCAGCAGCAAATCCGCGGAAAACTATGGCTACACCTTC. It translates to CASSKSAENYGYTF. The full variable domain, with the rest looked up from reference TRBV7-9 and TRBJ1-2, is DTGVSQNPRHKITKRGQNVTFRCDPISEHNRLYWYRQTLGQGPEFLTYFQNEAQLEKSRLLSDRFSAERPKGSFSTLEIQRTEQGDSAMYLCASSKSAENYGYTFGSGTRLTVV.